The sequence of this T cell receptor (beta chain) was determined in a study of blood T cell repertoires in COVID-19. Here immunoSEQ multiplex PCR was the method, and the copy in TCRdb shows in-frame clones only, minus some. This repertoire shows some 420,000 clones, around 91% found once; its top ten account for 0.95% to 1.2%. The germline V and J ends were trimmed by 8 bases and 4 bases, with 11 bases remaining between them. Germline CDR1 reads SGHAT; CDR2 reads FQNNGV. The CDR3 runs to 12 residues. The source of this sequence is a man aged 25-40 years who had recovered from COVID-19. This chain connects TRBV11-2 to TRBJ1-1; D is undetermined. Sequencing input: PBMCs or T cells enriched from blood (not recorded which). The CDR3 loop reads CASGLRVTEAFF. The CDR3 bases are TGTGCCAGCGGTCTTCGGGTCACTGAAGCTTTCTTT.